One and the same sample provided the 10 T cell receptor beta chains below, sequenced in a study of blood T cell repertoires in COVID-19. TCRdb keeps only in-frame clones here, not all; method: immunoSEQ multiplex PCR. Among about 150,000 clones listed, under 85% were seen once. Sequenced material: peripheral blood. The origin of the receptors is a woman of 80 years or more with acute or convalescent COVID-19.

The rearrangement joins TRBV6-5 to TRBJ1-2; D is possibly TRBD1 (5 bases). V shed 3 bases and J shed 5 bases, with 13 bases lying between them. CDR1 and CDR2 (germline): MNHEY, SVGAGI. The CDR3 runs to 14 residues. The chain's CDR3 is CASSYGGGVYGYTF. DNA for the CDR3: TGTGCCAGCAGTTATGGGGGAGGGGTGTATGGCTACACCTTC.

CDR3 sequence: CASSLNGDTQYF. CDR3 sequence (DNA): TGTGCCAGCAGTTTAAACGGAGATACGCAGTATTTT. The chain has TRBV12-3 or TRBV12-4 and TRBJ2-3; D unresolved. The CDR3 has 12 residues. V dropped 2 bases and J dropped 5 bases, with 5 bases sitting between them.

The rearrangement joins TRBV7-2 to TRBJ2-1; TRBD2 matches 11 bases. Germline V gives CDR1 SGHTA, CDR2 FQGNSA. With V trimmed by 5 bases and J by 4 bases, 7 bases remained unmatched. The CDR3 runs 16 residues. CDR3 sequence reads: CASSTQTSGTYNEQFF. In DNA, the CDR3 is TGTGCCAGCAGCACCCAGACTAGCGGGACTTACAATGAGCAGTTCTTC.

On this clone: The sample holds other DNA sequences that translate to the same CDR3. The V call is TRBV7-2, the J call TRBJ2-7; 8 bases line up with TRBD1. V shed 0 bases and J 3 bases; nucleotides not matched to a gene: 4. Germline V gene sequence: CDR1 SGHTA, CDR2 FQGNSA. This CDR3 has 15 residues. CDR3 DNA sequence: TGTGCCAGCAGCTTAGCCCTCGGACAGGGCTACGAGCAGTACTTC. This sequence encodes CASSLALGQGYEQYF.

The V and J genes are TRBV5-1 and TRBJ2-5, with D perhaps TRBD2 (6 bases). The CDR3 is 15 amino acids. Germline V gene lookup returns CDR1 SGHRS and CDR2 YFSETQ. Trimming took 7 bases from V and 5 from J, leaving 21 bases between them. The CDR3 spells CASGPGLGSRETQYF. The CDR3 nucleotides are TGCGCCAGCGGCCCGGGCCTCGGGAGTAGGGAGACCCAGTACTTC.

V and J are TRBV29-1 and TRBJ2-7; 11 nucleotides align to TRBD1. The CDR3 has 15 amino acids. V was clipped by 5 bases and J by 5 bases; unmatched bases: 11. The germline V gene encodes CDR1 SQVTM and CDR2 ANQGSEA. CDR3 DNA: TGCAGCGTTCGGGGATCGGGACAGGGGGTCAACGAGCAGTACTTC. Translation gives CSVRGSGQGVNEQYF.

CDR3 coding DNA: TGTGCCAGCAGTCCGCGGCAGGGGGTCATCTCCTACGAGCAGTACTTC. Translation gives CASSPRQGVISYEQYF. The V gene is TRBV6-2 or TRBV6-3, the J gene TRBJ2-7; 7 nucleotides match TRBD1. V lost 5 bases to trimming and J lost 0 bases; unmatched junction nucleotides: 10. Germline CDR1 and CDR2: MNHEY and SVGEGT. This CDR3 comprises 16 residues.

This chain uses TRBV7-2 with TRBJ1-1; 7 bases are shared with TRBD1. The germline V gene has CDR1 SGHTA and CDR2 FQGNSA. The CDR3 contains 16 residues. Trimming at V came to 3 bases and at J to 1 base, leaving 8 bases not matched to a gene. The CDR3: CASSFQGVSANTEAFF. The DNA of the CDR3 is TGTGCCAGCAGCTTCCAGGGGGTGTCGGCGAACACTGAAGCTTTCTTT.

V and J are TRBV27 and TRBJ2-2; 12 nucleotides agree with TRBD1. This CDR3 contains 15 residues. Germline V gene data show CDR1 as MNHEY and CDR2 as SMNVEV (reference sequence). Trimming took 10 bases from V and 6 from J; bases not matched to a gene: 9. CDR3 loop: CATLTGTGGSGELFF. The CDR3 DNA reads TGTGCCACCCTAACCGGGACAGGGGGCTCCGGGGAGCTGTTTTTT.

The V gene is TRBV30, the J gene TRBJ2-2; TRBD2 might be the D (6 bases). This CDR3 comprises 14 residues. Germline V gene sequence: CDR1 GTSNPN, CDR2 SVGIG (reference sequence). The germline V and J ends were trimmed by 5 bases and 5 bases, with 15 bases remaining between them. The CDR3, as DNA: TGTGCCTGGCAAAGACTAGTGGGGACCGGGGAGCTGTTTTTT. Residues: CAWQRLVGTGELFF.